The clone carrying this T cell receptor beta chain was detected once. The CDR3 has 14 amino acids. V gave up 2 bases and J gave up 3 bases, with 9 bases separating them. The germline V gene encodes CDR1 SEHNR and CDR2 FQNEAQ (reference sequence). Using immunoSEQ multiplex PCR, the repertoire was profiled, and TCRdb retains in-frame clones only, with some absent. The sample yields approximately 2.4 million clones, approximately 96% seen once. This sample is part of a study of shared clonotypes between healthy human individuals. Healthy and HIV-negative, the adult donors had no recent acute infections or vaccinations. A CD45RA+ naive subset and a CD45RA-negative memory subset were split from CD4+ cells.

What was sequenced was naive CD4+ T cells sorted from blood. Subset in this sample: CD45RA+ positively selected. The origin of this receptor is a man younger than 35 in good health. V and J are TRBV7-9 and TRBJ2-3; D unresolved. In DNA form, the CDR3 reads TGTGCCAGCAGCTTATGGAGTTGGACAGATACGCAGTATTTT. Residues: CASSLWSWTDTQYF.